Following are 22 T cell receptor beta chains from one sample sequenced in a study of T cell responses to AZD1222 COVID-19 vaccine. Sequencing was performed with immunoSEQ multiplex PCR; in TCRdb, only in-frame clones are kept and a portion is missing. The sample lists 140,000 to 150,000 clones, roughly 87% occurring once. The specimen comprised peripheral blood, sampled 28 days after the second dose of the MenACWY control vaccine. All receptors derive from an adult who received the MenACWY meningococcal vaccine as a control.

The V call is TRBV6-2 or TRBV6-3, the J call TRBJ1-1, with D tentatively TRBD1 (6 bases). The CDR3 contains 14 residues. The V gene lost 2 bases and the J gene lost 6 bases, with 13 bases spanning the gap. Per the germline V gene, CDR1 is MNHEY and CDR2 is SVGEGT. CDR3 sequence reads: CASSYDVGGPEAFF. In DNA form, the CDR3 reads TGTGCCAGCAGTTACGATGTCGGGGGGCCTGAAGCTTTCTTT.

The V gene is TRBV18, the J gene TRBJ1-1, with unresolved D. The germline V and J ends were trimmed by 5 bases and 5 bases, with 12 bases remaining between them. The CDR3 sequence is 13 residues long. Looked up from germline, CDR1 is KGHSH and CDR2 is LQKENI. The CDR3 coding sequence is TGTGCCAGCTCATCCCTGGTACAAACTGAAGCTTTCTTT. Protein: CASSSLVQTEAFF.

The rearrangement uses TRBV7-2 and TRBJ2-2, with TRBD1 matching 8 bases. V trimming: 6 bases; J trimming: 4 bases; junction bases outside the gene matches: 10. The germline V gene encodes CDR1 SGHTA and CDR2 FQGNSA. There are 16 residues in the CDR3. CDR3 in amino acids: CASSETGDRRTGELFF. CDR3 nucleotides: TGTGCCAGCAGTGAAACCGGGGACAGGCGCACCGGGGAGCTGTTTTTT. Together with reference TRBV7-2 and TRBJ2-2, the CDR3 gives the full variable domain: GAGVSQSPSNKVTEKGKDVELRCDPISGHTALYWYRQSLGQGLEFLIYFQGNSAPDKSGLPSDRFSAERTGGSVSTLTIQRTQQEDSAVYLCASSETGDRRTGELFFGEGSRLTVL.

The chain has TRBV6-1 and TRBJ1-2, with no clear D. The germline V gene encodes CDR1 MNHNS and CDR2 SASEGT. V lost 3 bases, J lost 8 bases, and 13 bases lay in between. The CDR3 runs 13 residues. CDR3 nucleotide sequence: TGTGCCAGCAGTGATCTCACCGCGAGCGGCTACACCTTC. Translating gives CASSDLTASGYTF.

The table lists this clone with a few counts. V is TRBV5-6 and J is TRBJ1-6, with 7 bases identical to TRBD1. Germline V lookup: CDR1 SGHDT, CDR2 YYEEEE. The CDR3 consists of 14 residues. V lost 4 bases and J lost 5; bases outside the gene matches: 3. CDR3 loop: CASSLGQNNSPLHF. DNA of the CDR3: TGTGCCAGCAGCCTGGGACAGAATAATTCACCCCTCCACTTT.

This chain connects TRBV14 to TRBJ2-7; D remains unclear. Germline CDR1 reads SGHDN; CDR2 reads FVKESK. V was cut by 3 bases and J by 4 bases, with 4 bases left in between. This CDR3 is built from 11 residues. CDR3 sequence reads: CASSQGYEQYF. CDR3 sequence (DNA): TGTGCCAGCAGCCAGGGATACGAGCAGTACTTC.

The CDR3 sequence: CASSDTGESEQFF. Here the CDR3 DNA reads TGTGCCAGCAGTGATACAGGGGAGAGTGAGCAGTTCTTC. The chain recombines TRBV9 with TRBJ2-1; 7 nucleotides line up with TRBD1. The ends lost 5 bases at V and 9 bases at J; junction bases unmatched: 8. This CDR3 has 13 amino acids. Germline assignment: CDR1 SGDLS and CDR2 YYNGEE.

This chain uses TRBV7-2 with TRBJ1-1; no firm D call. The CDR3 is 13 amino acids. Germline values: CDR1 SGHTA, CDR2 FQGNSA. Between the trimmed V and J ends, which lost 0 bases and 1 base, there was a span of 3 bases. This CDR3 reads CASSLAENTEAFF. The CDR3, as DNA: TGTGCCAGCAGCTTAGCAGAGAACACTGAAGCTTTCTTT.

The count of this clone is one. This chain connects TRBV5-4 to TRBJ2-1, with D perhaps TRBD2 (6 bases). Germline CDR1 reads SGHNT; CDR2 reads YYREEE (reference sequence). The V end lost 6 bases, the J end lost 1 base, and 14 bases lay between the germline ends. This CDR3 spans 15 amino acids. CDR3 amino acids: CASKVAVQSYNEQFF. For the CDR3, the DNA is TGTGCCAGCAAGGTAGCGGTTCAGTCCTACAATGAGCAGTTCTTC.

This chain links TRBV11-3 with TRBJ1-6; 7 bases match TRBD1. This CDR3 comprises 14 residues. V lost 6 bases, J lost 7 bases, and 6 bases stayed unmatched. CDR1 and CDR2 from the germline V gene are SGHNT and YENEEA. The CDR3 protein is CASRGGRGNSPLHF. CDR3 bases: TGTGCCAGCAGGGGGGGCAGGGGGAATTCACCCCTCCACTTT.

This CDR3 is CASKISGELFF. CDR3 in DNA: TGTGCCAGCAAAATTTCCGGGGAGCTGTTTTTT. V is TRBV6-5 and J is TRBJ2-2; no clear D gene. Trimming took 7 bases from V and 6 from J, leaving 6 bases between them. Per the germline V gene, CDR1 is MNHEY and CDR2 is SVGAGI. The CDR3 runs 11 residues.

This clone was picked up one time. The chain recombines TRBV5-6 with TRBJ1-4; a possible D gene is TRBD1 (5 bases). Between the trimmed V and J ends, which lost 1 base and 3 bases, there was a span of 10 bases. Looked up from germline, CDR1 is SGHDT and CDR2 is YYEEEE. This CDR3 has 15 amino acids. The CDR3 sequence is CASSLRGTSNEKLFF. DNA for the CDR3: TGTGCCAGCAGCTTGCGAGGGACCTCTAATGAAAAACTGTTTTTT.

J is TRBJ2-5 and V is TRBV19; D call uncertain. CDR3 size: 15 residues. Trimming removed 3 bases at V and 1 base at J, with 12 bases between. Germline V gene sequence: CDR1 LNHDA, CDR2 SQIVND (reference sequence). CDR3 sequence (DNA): TGTGCCAGTAGTATGGGCTCAATTGTCCAAGAGACCCAGTACTTC. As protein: CASSMGSIVQETQYF.

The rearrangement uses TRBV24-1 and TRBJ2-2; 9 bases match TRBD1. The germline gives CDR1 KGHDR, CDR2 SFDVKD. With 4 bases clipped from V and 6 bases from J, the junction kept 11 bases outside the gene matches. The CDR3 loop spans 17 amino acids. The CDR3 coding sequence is TGTGCCACCAGTGACCTGAACCCGGGACAGGGCTCCGGGGAGCTGTTTTTT. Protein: CATSDLNPGQGSGELFF.

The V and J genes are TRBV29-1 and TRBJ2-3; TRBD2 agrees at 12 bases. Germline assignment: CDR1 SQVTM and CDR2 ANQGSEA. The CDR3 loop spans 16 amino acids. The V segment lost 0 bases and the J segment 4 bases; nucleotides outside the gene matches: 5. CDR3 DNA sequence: TGCAGCGTTGAAGACTTTGGGACTAGCGGGCCAGATACGCAGTATTTT. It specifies CSVEDFGTSGPDTQYF.

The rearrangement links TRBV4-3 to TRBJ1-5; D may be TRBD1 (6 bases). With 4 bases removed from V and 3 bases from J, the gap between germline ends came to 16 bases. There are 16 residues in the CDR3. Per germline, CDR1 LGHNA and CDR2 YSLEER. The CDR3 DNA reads TGCGCCAGCAGCCTGAGTTCAGGGGCGGTCAATCAGCCCCAGCATTTT. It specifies CASSLSSGAVNQPQHF.

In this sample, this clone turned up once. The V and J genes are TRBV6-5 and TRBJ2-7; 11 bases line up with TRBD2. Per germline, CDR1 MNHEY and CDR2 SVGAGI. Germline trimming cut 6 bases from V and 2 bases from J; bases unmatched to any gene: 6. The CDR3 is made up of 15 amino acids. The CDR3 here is CASSLTSGNAYEQYF. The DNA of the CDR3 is TGTGCCAGCAGCCTGACTAGCGGGAACGCCTACGAGCAGTACTTC.

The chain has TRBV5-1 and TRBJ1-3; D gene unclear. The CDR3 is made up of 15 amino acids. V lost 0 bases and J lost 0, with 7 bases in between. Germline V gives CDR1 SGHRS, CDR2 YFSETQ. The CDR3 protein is CASSLGHYSGNTIYF. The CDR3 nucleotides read TGCGCCAGCAGCTTGGGGCACTACTCTGGAAACACCATATATTTT. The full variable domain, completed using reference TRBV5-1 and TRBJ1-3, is KAGVTQTPRYLIKTRGQQVTLSCSPISGHRSVSWYQQTPGQGLQFLFEYFSETQRNKGNFPGRFSGRQFSNSRSEMNVSTLELGDSALYLCASSLGHYSGNTIYFGEGSWLTVV.

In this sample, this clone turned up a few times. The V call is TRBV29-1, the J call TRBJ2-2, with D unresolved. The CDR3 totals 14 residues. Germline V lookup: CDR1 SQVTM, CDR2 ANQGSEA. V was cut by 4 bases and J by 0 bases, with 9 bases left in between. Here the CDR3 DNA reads TGCAGCGTTGGACGGTTCGCGAACACCGGGGAGCTGTTTTTT. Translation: CSVGRFANTGELFF.

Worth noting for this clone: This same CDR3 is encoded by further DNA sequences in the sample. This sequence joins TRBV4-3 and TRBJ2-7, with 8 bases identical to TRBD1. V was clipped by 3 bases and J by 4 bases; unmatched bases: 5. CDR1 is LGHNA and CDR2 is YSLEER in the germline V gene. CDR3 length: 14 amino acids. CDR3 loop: CASSQRTGKYEQYF. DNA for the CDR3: TGCGCCAGCAGCCAGAGGACAGGGAAGTACGAGCAGTACTTC.

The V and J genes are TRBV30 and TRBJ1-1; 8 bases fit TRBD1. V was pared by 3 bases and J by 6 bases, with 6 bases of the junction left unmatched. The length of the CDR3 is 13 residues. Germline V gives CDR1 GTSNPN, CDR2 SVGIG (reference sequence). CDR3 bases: TGTGCCTGGAGCAGACAGGGGAGACCTGAAGCTTTCTTT. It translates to CAWSRQGRPEAFF.

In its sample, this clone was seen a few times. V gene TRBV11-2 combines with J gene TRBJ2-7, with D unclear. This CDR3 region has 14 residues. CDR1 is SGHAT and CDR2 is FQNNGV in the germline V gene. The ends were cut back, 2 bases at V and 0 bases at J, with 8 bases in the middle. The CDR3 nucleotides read TGTGCCAGCAGCTTATTTAGCACCTCCTACGAGCAGTACTTC. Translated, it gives CASSLFSTSYEQYF.